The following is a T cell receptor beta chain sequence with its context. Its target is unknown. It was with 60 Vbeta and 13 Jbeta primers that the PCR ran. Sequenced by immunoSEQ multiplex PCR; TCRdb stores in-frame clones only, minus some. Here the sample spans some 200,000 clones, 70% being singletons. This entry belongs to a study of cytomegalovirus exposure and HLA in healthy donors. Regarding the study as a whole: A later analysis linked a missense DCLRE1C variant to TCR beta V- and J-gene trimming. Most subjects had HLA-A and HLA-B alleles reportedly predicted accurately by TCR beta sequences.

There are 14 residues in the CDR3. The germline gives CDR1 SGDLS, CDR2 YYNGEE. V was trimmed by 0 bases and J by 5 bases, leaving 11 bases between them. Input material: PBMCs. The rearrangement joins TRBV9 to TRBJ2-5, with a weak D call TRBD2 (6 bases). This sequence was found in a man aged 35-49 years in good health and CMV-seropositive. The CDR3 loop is CASSVEEGPETQYF. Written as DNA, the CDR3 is TGTGCCAGCAGCGTAGAGGAGGGGCCGGAGACCCAGTACTTC.